This TCR beta chain was sequenced during a study of blood T cell repertoires in COVID-19. Across the study: Researchers got acute and convalescent COVID-19 samples from the United States, Italy and Spain. PBMCs, B-cell-depleted T cells, or T cells provided the cDNA or gDNA that made up the material.

Using immunoSEQ multiplex PCR, the repertoire was profiled, and TCRdb retains in-frame clones only, with some absent. The sample consists of 130,000 or so clones, around 87% of them appearing once. In germline, CDR1 is SGHVS, CDR2 FNYEAQ. The ends were cut back, 2 bases at V and 5 bases at J, with 12 bases in the middle. CDR3 length: 15 amino acids. This TCR was recovered from a man in his 70s with active COVID-19. What was sequenced was peripheral blood. This sequence joins TRBV7-6 and TRBJ2-2; no reliable D call. CDR3 coding DNA: TGTGCCAGCAGCTTAACAGTTATGGTGACCGGGGAGCTGTTTTTT. Translation: CASSLTVMVTGELFF.